This TCR beta chain stems from a study of blood T cell repertoires in COVID-19. The wider study: COVID-19 samples collected from the United States, Italy and Spain covered acute and convalescent phases.

Participants' own reports of clinical history determined their cohort assignment. The V and J ends lost 4 bases and 2 bases respectively, with 18 bases between them. CDR1 and CDR2 from the germline V gene are ENHRY and SYGVKD. This CDR3 has 17 residues. TCRdb's table, derived via immunoSEQ multiplex PCR, lists solely in-frame clones and lacks some. The data contain some 380,000 clones, more than 70% of them singletons. The sequence came from a young man who had recovered from COVID-19. V is TRBV10-3 and J is TRBJ2-4; D may be TRBD2 (5 bases). The sample consisted of PBMCs or T cells enriched from blood (not recorded which). Written as DNA, the CDR3 is TGTGCCATCAGTGCGGTCGTAGGGTCGGGGACCAAAAACATTCAGTACTTC. Translating gives CAISAVVGSGTKNIQYF.